This TCR beta chain was captured in a study of shared clonotypes between healthy human individuals. Background on the study: Each donor had three CD4 naive, three CD4 memory, two CD8 naive and one CD8 memory plate.

Worth noting for this clone: What it recognizes is unknown.

General study points: Sampling included only blood; tissue repertoires likely differ.

The CDR3 is 13 residues long. Germline loops: CDR1 MDHEN, CDR2 SYDVKM. The authors' processing: ImmunoSEQ output lacked quality scores and full-length reads, limiting matched filtering. The method was immunoSEQ multiplex PCR; TCRdb's version includes in-frame clones alone and lacks a portion of them. That table gives V, J and clone size, and the DNA gave D and trimming. The data hold fewer than 3 million clones, with roughly 92% observed a single time. This clonotype originated in a man younger than 35 in good health. Some clones in this sample may be carry-over from other donors' samples. The sample consisted of naive CD4+ T cells from PBMCs. The subset: CD45RA+ positively selected. The gene calls are TRBV28 and TRBJ2-3; D may be TRBD2 (6 bases). The CDR3 region has the DNA TGTGCGTGGGCTAGCGCTACGAAAGATACGCAGTATTTT. Protein product: CAWASATKDTQYF.